Listed below are T cell receptor beta chains from one sample, sequenced in a study of blood T cell repertoires in COVID-19. Clones were read by immunoSEQ multiplex PCR, and TCRdb kept only the in-frame ones, dropping some. This table has about 350,000 clones, over 70% appearing once. Source material: peripheral blood. These receptors all stem from a woman in her forties or fifties with COVID-19, enrolled during active disease. Each CDR3 is given with its conserved first and last residue. The size of a clone is reported for some rows only, either as once, few or many, or as a class for expanded clones.

V,J,size,CDR3
TRBV4-3,TRBJ2-3,-,CASSQDWSDTQYF
TRBV5-5,TRBJ1-1,-,CASSLRGQGLTEAFF
TRBV15,TRBJ1-2,-,CATSRADRRYYGYTF
TRBV6-4,TRBJ2-3,-,CASRGLDGNTQYF
TRBV13,TRBJ2-1,-,CASSPRLAGGSSYNEQFF
TRBV7-9,TRBJ2-1,-,CASYSLRLGGEVVNEQFF
TRBV6-6,TRBJ2-2,few,CASSPDRRNTGELFF
TRBV25-1,TRBJ2-7,-,CASSEGVPRTGQYYEQYF
TRBV5-1,TRBJ2-7,-,CASSLNTGTGSNEQYF
TRBV11-1,TRBJ2-1,-,CASSSGLAGLEQFF
TRBV11-2,TRBJ1-1,-,CASSTDSYYAEAFF
TRBV6-4,TRBJ2-1,-,CASSTTSGRGNEQFF
TRBV18,TRBJ1-1,-,CASSQQGAQGTEAFF
TRBV6-5,TRBJ2-7,-,CASSYASGPPYEQYF
TRBV20-1,TRBJ1-1,few,CSAATGAEAFF
TRBV7-3,TRBJ1-6,-,CASSQTGNNSPLHF
TRBV6-5,TRBJ1-5,-,CASSPGQVYGQPQHF
TRBV4-1,TRBJ1-3,-,CASSQDSLQGLSGNTIYF
TRBV18,TRBJ2-7,few,CASSPGQSYEQYF
TRBV29-1,TRBJ1-1,-,CSVLQVLNTEAFF
TRBV10-1,TRBJ1-1,-,CASGRGTEAFF
TRBV7-9,TRBJ2-7,few,CASSQLYEQYF
TRBV5-6,TRBJ2-7,-,CASSLGVAGGQEQYF
TRBV3-1/TRBV3-2,TRBJ2-1,once,CASSQDWGGRALNEQFF
TRBV3-1/TRBV3-2,TRBJ1-1,few,CASSQNKRRNTEAFF
TRBV30,TRBJ2-3,-,CAWSLTGGLSTDTQYF
TRBV5-4,TRBJ2-1,-,CATLGDRGPSEQFF
TRBV3-1/TRBV3-2,TRBJ2-7,once,CASSQFSTDRADF
TRBV4-3,TRBJ2-1,-,CASRQAGSSYNEQFF